Below, 14 T cell receptor beta chains from the same sample are listed, as sequenced in a study of blood T cell repertoires in COVID-19. Here immunoSEQ multiplex PCR was the method, and the copy in TCRdb shows in-frame clones only, minus some. Here the sample spans some 300,000 clones, 88% being singletons. The source material was peripheral blood. These receptors all stem from a woman under 40 who had recovered from COVID-19.

The chain combines TRBV10-3 with TRBJ1-2; no firm D call. Germline-derived CDR1 and CDR2 are ENHRY and SYGVKD. This CDR3 is built from 13 residues. Trimming left V 2 bases short and J 7 bases short, with 11 bases between. The CDR3 region has the DNA TGTGCCATCAGTGAGGGAGGGAGGAGTGGCTACACCTTC. Protein product: CAISEGGRSGYTF.

This clone was seen only once. One end of the junction varies from germline; a read error may be responsible. The V and J genes are TRBV6-2 or TRBV6-3 and TRBJ1-5; D unresolved. Germline V gene data show CDR1 as MNHEY and CDR2 as SVGEGT. CDR3 size: 15 residues. CDR3 in amino acids: CASRYSLAANQPQHF. CDR3 in DNA: TGTGCCAGCAGATACTCCCTAGCGGCCAATCAGCCCCAGCATTTT.

The V and J genes are TRBV5-8 and TRBJ2-5, with 8 bases fitting TRBD2. Germline V gene data show CDR1 as SGHTS and CDR2 as YDEGEE. CDR3 size: 15 residues. V dropped 0 bases and J dropped 5; count of bases not matched to a gene: 6. In nucleotides, the CDR3 is TGTGCCAGCAGCTTGGTACGGGGGGGCCTCGAGACCCAGTACTTC. Translated: CASSLVRGGLETQYF.

This CDR3 reads CASSPTGANQPQHF. CDR3 DNA: TGTGCCAGCTCCCCGACAGGGGCGAATCAGCCCCAGCATTTT. This chain uses TRBV18 with TRBJ1-5; 8 bases fit TRBD1. The trim removed 6 bases at V and 4 bases at J, leaving 5 bases unmatched. Germline-derived CDR1 and CDR2 are KGHSH and LQKENI. The CDR3 has 14 residues.

V and J are TRBV11-2 and TRBJ1-4, with D hard to call. V was cut by 3 bases and J by 8 bases, with 7 bases left in between. Germline CDR1 reads SGHAT; CDR2 reads FQNNGV. The CDR3 is 12 amino acids. In nucleotides, the CDR3 is TGTGCCAGCAGCTTCGGGAGAGAAAAACTGTTTTTT. Protein product: CASSFGREKLFF.

This chain links TRBV7-9 with TRBJ2-5; TRBD2 might be the D (7 bases). This CDR3 has 16 amino acids. CDR1 SEHNR and CDR2 FQNEAQ come from the germline V gene (reference sequence). Trimming left V 3 bases short and J 2 bases short, with 16 bases between. The CDR3 coding sequence is TGTGCCAGCAGCTTGGGAGGGTCGGGACATCAAGAGACCCAGTACTTC. Protein sequence: CASSLGGSGHQETQYF.

The V and J genes are TRBV10-3 and TRBJ2-4, with 10 bases fitting TRBD2. The length of the CDR3 is 16 residues. The ends lost 3 bases at V and 1 base at J; junction bases unmatched: 3. Germline V gene lookup returns CDR1 ENHRY and CDR2 SYGVKD. The CDR3 protein is CAISDLAGAAKNIQYF. The DNA of the CDR3 is TGTGCCATCAGTGATCTAGCGGGGGCGGCCAAAAACATTCAGTACTTC.

V usage is TRBV7-8 and J usage is TRBJ2-3; D unresolved. Trimming left V 2 bases short and J 6 bases short, with 18 bases between. Germline CDR1 reads SGHVS; CDR2 reads FQNEAQ. The CDR3 is 16 amino acids. DNA of the CDR3: TGTGCCAGCAGCTTACCCGAATCGGAGCCCAAGGATACGCAGTATTTT. It is translated as CASSLPESEPKDTQYF.

The sample holds a few counts of this clone. The chain combines TRBV9 with TRBJ2-7, with TRBD2 identical over 10 bases. Germline CDR1 and CDR2: SGDLS and YYNGEE. The V and J ends lost 2 bases and 4 bases, in that order; junction bases with no gene match: 6. This CDR3 spans 15 amino acids. The CDR3 loop reads CASSVSGGALYEQYF. The CDR3 DNA follows: TGTGCCAGCAGCGTGAGCGGGGGGGCGCTATACGAGCAGTACTTC. The entire variable domain, with the rest obtained from reference TRBV9 and TRBJ2-7, is as follows: DSGVTQTPKHLITATGQRVTLRCSPRSGDLSVYWYQQSLDQGLQFLIQYYNGEERAKGNILERFSAQQFPDLHSELNLSSLELGDSALYFCASSVSGGALYEQYFGPGTRLTVT.

This chain connects TRBV6-5 to TRBJ1-5; D is uncertain. Germline assignment: CDR1 MNHEY and CDR2 SVGAGI. The CDR3 consists of 12 residues. The V end was cut by 10 bases, the J end by 5 bases, with 12 bases between. In DNA form, the CDR3 reads TGTGCCACCACAGAATTGTATCAGCCCCAGCATTTT. Its translation: CATTELYQPQHF.

J is TRBJ1-5 and V is TRBV7-8; D may be TRBD1 (5 bases). The CDR3 is made up of 15 amino acids. CDR1 is SGHVS and CDR2 is FQNEAQ in the germline V gene. The V gene lost 5 bases and the J gene lost 2 bases, with 13 bases spanning the gap. The CDR3 DNA sequence: TGTGCCAGCAGCAAAGGCAGGGTTCGCAATCAGCCCCAGCATTTT. The encoded protein is CASSKGRVRNQPQHF.

This sequence joins TRBV5-1 and TRBJ2-1; TRBD2 aligns across 13 bases. Germline CDR1 and CDR2: SGHRS and YFSETQ. CDR3 length: 18 amino acids. V gave up 3 bases and J gave up 0 bases; unmatched junction bases: 6. The CDR3 DNA follows: TGCGCCAGCAGCTCACCGACTAGCGGGGGGAGCTCCTACAATGAGCAGTTCTTC. This encodes CASSSPTSGGSSYNEQFF.

CDR3 bases: TGTGCCAGCAGTTCTAGCGGGGGGGCAGGAGAGACCCAGTACTTC. Residues: CASSSSGGAGETQYF. The chain links TRBV6-5 to TRBJ2-5; TRBD2 agrees at 12 bases. The CDR3 totals 15 residues. CDR1 MNHEY and CDR2 SVGAGI come from the germline V gene. Unmatched junction bases numbered 4, after V lost 4 bases and J lost 4 bases.

The V gene is TRBV4-3, the J gene TRBJ1-1; D gene uncertain. This CDR3 comprises 13 residues. V lost 0 bases and J lost 5, with 7 bases in between. Germline CDR1 LGHNA, CDR2 YSLEER. CDR3: CASSQESATEAFF. The CDR3 nucleotides read TGCGCCAGCAGCCAAGAATCAGCGACTGAAGCTTTCTTT.